The clone carrying this T cell receptor beta chain was seen a handful of times. MiXCR was run by TCRdb on the RT-PCR reads, yielding one entry per CDR3 protein. The sample includes roughly 880,000 distinct CDR3 sequences, approximately 18% of them seen just once. The data originate from a study of patients and donors after allogeneic stem cell transplantation. The germline CDR1 and CDR2 sequences are SGHAT and FQDESV (reference sequence). The V and J ends lost 1 base and 2 bases respectively, with 15 bases between them. This CDR3 has 18 amino acids. Input material: blood, either unsorted or a sorted T cell fraction (not recorded which). The J gene is TRBJ2-6, the V gene TRBV11-1; D gene uncertain. This TCR derives from a human donor who was either an allogeneic HSCT recipient or a stem cell or donor lymphocyte infusion donor (not recorded which). It is not recorded whose cells these are; they may come from a transplant donor. In nucleotides, the CDR3 is TGTGCCAGCAGCTTAGTCAATAATTATGGGACTGGGGCCAACGTCCTGACTTTC. This sequence encodes CASSLVNNYGTGANVLTF.